The source of this T cell receptor (beta chain) is a study of T cells after posttransplantation cyclophosphamide (dated by TCRdb to about 2016). Notes on the research overall: T cell repertoire reconstitution was tracked by TRB sequencing after myeloablative bone marrow transplantation in which posttransplantation cyclophosphamide was used as GVHD prophylaxis. Samples from 35 to 45 PTCy-treated patients, along with samples from some 15 of their related bone marrow donors, underwent antigen receptor sequencing. TRA and TRB clonality were tightly correlated in about ten samples, so subsequent TCR analyses focused on TRB only. Public TRB sequences were compared against a database of over 3,000 sequences linked to responses to pathogens, tumor antigens, self-antigens and alloantigens. Blood from every one of the approximately 33 PTCy patients who had 1-year posttransplant specimens underwent TRB sequencing. In 3 patients, up to about 3 additional blood samples taken between 2 and 5.2 years after transplant also underwent TRB sequencing, as did pretransplant blood from a handful of patients.

The investigation overall reported the following: Across the approximately 45 patients, TRB clonality was highly associated with recipient CMV seropositivity and CMV reactivation, and diversity with PTCy was similar to that in the CNI/methotrexate controls. Donor-recipient similarity was low at 1-2 months but rose over the first year, and later blood repertoires were often dominated by donor CD8+ memory clones. The TRB repertoires of T cells infiltrating skin or the GI tract showed only limited overlap with the TRB repertoires found in blood.

About this clone: The antigen it binds to is not known. No much larger clonotype is one base removed from it; base qualities were not supplied.

Genomic DNA was the input for TRB sequencing, which was run either with the immunoSEQ assay at survey resolution or with the hsTCRB kit. The paper's processing steps were these. The immunoSEQ software handled initial read processing, and the LymphoSeq R package was used for repertoire analyses. Clonality was computed as 1 minus normalized Shannon entropy, and a Gini coefficient was also calculated for each TRB dataset. To infer phenotypes in unsorted samples, TRB sequences from sorted subsets of the recipient or donor were mapped onto the unsorted samples of the same recipient. TCRdb mirrors the immuneACCESS table, restricted to in-frame sequences. Some clones are absent from its copies; in checked studies, under half trace to an unresolved V gene, and the reason for the others is unknown. D and trimming were read from the DNA, whereas the V and J calls and clone size are those reported in that table. In all, the sample holds tens of thousands of clones, and around 86% of those were seen once. About 3.5% of the sample is taken by the ten largest.

CDR3 length: 13 amino acids, cysteine to phenylalanine. CDR3 DNA only is kept here, 39 bases in frame from base 1. The germline V gene specifies SGHDN as CDR1 and FVKESK as CDR2. V is reduced by 8 bases and J by 0 bases, leaving a spacing of 5 bases between them. Peripheral blood samples were provided by related bone marrow donors on the day of marrow donation. Peripheral blood and bone marrow mononuclear cells were isolated by Ficoll-Hypaque density centrifugation and were cryopreserved. Input material: PBMCs. This receptor was taken from a man aged 50-60 years. The chain couples TRBV14 to TRBJ1-6, with TRBD1 as a weak D call on 5 bases. The bases read TGTGCCAGCCAGGGCTCCTATAATTCACCCCTCCACTTT. Its protein is CASQGSYNSPLHF.